This T cell receptor beta chain was obtained from a study of blood T cell repertoires in COVID-19. In the study overall: Acute-phase and convalescent COVID-19 samples originated in the United States, Italy and Spain. In each case, the material was cDNA or gDNA derived from T cells, B-cell-depleted T cells, or PBMCs.

The V gene lost 5 bases and the J gene lost 1 base, with 11 bases spanning the gap. The CDR3 spans 14 residues. Germline CDR1 reads SGHTA; CDR2 reads FQGTGA. In the authors' methods: Reference gene primers were amplified, and this amplification served to estimate nucleated cell counts. Data came from immunoSEQ multiplex PCR; TCRdb stores just in-frame clones and leaves some out. The V and J calls and the clone size are those of that table, but D and trimming were determined from the DNA. The sample shows some 150,000 clones, approximately 81% of them seen only once. V and J are TRBV7-3 and TRBJ1-2; unclear D gene. The clonotype was recovered from a human donor in a cohort sampled during active COVID-19. Sequenced: peripheral blood. CDR3 nucleotides: TGTGCCAGCAGCCCAGGAGGCTTTAACTATGGCTACACCTTC. Translated, it gives CASSPGGFNYGYTF.